This paragraph reports one TCR beta chain. This specimen comes from a study of shared clonotypes between healthy human individuals. CDR1 and CDR2 (germline): WSHSY, SAAADI. The CDR3 runs to 14 residues. V was shortened by 5 bases and J by 2 bases, with 11 bases between the two germline ends. Here immunoSEQ multiplex PCR was the method, and the copy in TCRdb shows in-frame clones only, minus some. The sample lists approximately 1,000,000 clones, roughly 80% occurring once. V is TRBV10-2 and J is TRBJ2-3; D call uncertain. Material for sequencing was memory CD4+ T cells from PBMCs. Subset in this sample: CD45RA-negative fraction. The TCR was taken from a man aged 18 to 29 in good health. Some clones in this sample may be carry-over from other donors' samples. CDR3 in DNA: TGCGCCAGCAGTCAAGGACCAAACACAGATACGCAGTATTTT. Its protein is CASSQGPNTDTQYF.